These 12 T cell receptor beta chains share one sample of origin, sequenced in a study of blood T cell repertoires in COVID-19. TCRdb's table, derived via immunoSEQ multiplex PCR, lists solely in-frame clones and lacks some. The table lists roughly 200,000 clones, 89% of them singletons. The sequencing input was PBMCs or T cells enriched from blood (not recorded which). Receptors originate from a woman between 35 and 50 years old with acute COVID-19.

The chain combines TRBV2 with TRBJ2-3; weak D call: TRBD1 (5 bases). CDR1 and CDR2 from the germline V gene are SNHLY and FYNNEI. The CDR3 has 15 residues. The germline V and J ends were trimmed by 0 bases and 3 bases, with 10 bases remaining between them. The DNA for the CDR3 is TGTGCCAGCAGTGAAGCGCCAGGGAAGACAGATACGCAGTATTTT. As protein: CASSEAPGKTDTQYF.

The V call is TRBV5-1, the J call TRBJ2-3; 8 bases are a match to TRBD2. The junction had 6 bases not matched to a gene; V was cut back by 3 bases and J by 3 bases. The CDR3 is 15 residues long. The germline V gene has CDR1 SGHRS and CDR2 YFSETQ. CDR3: CASSSGTSRTDTQYF. The CDR3 DNA sequence: TGCGCCAGCAGCTCCGGGACTAGTAGGACAGATACGCAGTATTTT.

V and J are TRBV19 and TRBJ2-6, with 7 nucleotides matching TRBD1. V lost 4 bases, J lost 0 bases, and 9 bases stayed unmatched. The CDR3 spans 18 residues. The germline V gene has CDR1 LNHDA and CDR2 SQIVND (reference sequence). The CDR3 DNA reads as TGTGCCAGTAGTACCTACGGGGCAGGGGGCTCTGGGGCCAACGTCCTGACTTTC. This codes for CASSTYGAGGSGANVLTF.

The chain joins TRBV3-1 (or the pseudogene TRBV3-2) to TRBJ2-3, with a tentative D call TRBD2 (5 bases). Germline CDR1 is LGHDT and CDR2 is YNNKEL (reference sequence). Trimming removed 3 bases at V and 0 bases at J, with 10 bases between. This CDR3 region has 15 residues. The CDR3 DNA reads as TGTGCCAGCAGCCATCGGGGAACTAGCACAGATACGCAGTATTTT. It is translated as CASSHRGTSTDTQYF.

DNA for the CDR3: TGTGCCAGTAGTATAGGGGCGGGGGGGAAATACAATGAGCAGTTCTTC. Its protein product is CASSIGAGGKYNEQFF. The chain is built from TRBV19 and TRBJ2-1; TRBD2 agrees at 9 bases. V lost 1 base and J lost 4; bases outside the gene matches: 5. Germline values: CDR1 LNHDA, CDR2 SQIVND (reference sequence). This CDR3 is 16 amino acids long.

This sequence joins TRBV11-2 and TRBJ2-1; 14 positions match TRBD2. The V and J ends lost 2 bases and 4 bases, in that order; junction bases with no gene match: 10. CDR1 and CDR2 from the germline V gene are SGHAT and FQNNGV. The CDR3 is 19 residues long. The CDR3 sequence is CASSLRSPGLAGGYNEQFF. DNA for the CDR3: TGTGCCAGCAGCTTAAGGTCCCCCGGACTAGCGGGAGGATACAATGAGCAGTTCTTC.

This rearrangement joins TRBV9 to TRBJ1-1; 9 nucleotides agree with TRBD1. CDR1 and CDR2 (germline): SGDLS, YYNGEE. The CDR3 is 14 residues long. V lost 4 bases, J lost 5 bases, and 6 bases stayed unmatched. CDR3 protein: CASSSQTGGTEAFF. CDR3 sequence (DNA): TGTGCCAGCAGCTCACAGACAGGGGGGACTGAAGCTTTCTTT.

This chain uses TRBV28 with TRBJ1-3, with D possibly being TRBD1 (6 bases). Germline V gene data show CDR1 as MDHEN and CDR2 as SYDVKM. V lost 8 bases to trimming and J lost 2 bases, with 10 bases between them. The CDR3 loop spans 13 amino acids. The chain's CDR3 is CASREGAGNTIYF. The CDR3 coding sequence is TGTGCCAGCCGGGAGGGGGCTGGAAACACCATATATTTT. The whole variable domain, filled in from reference TRBV28 and TRBJ1-3, reads DVKVTQSSRYLVKRTGEKVFLECVQDMDHENMFWYRQDPGLGLRLIYFSYDVKMKEKGDIPEGYSVSREKKERFSLILESASTNQTSMYLCASREGAGNTIYFGEGSWLTVV.

V and J are TRBV5-6 and TRBJ1-3; 8 bases are shared with TRBD1. The ends lost 4 bases at V and 2 bases at J; junction bases unmatched: 5. The CDR3 extends over 15 amino acids. CDR1 is SGHDT, CDR2 YYEEEE, per germline. CDR3 sequence (DNA): TGTGCCAGCAGCATAGACAGGGGTGCTGGAAACACCATATATTTT. Translating it yields CASSIDRGAGNTIYF. The full variable domain, its missing parts supplied by reference TRBV5-6 and TRBJ1-3, is DAGVTQSPTHLIKTRGQQVTLRCSPKSGHDTVSWYQQALGQGPQFIFQYYEEEERQRGNFPDRFSGHQFPNYSSELNVNALLLGDSALYLCASSIDRGAGNTIYFGEGSWLTVV.

The V gene is TRBV21-1, the J gene TRBJ2-6; the DNA was not compared with TRBD2, the D call given in the table. TRBV21-1 is a pseudogene locus. The CDR3 is 14 amino acids. The CDR3 spells CARARYSGANVLTF. The CDR3, as DNA: TGTGCCCGTGCCCGGTACTCTGGGGCCAACGTCCTGACTTTC.

The V call is TRBV27, the J call TRBJ2-7, with TRBD1 as a possible D gene (6 bases). The CDR3 loop spans 14 amino acids. The germline CDR1 and CDR2 sequences are MNHEY and SMNVEV (reference sequence). Trimming shortened V by 0 bases and J by 6 bases, and 12 bases separated the two germline ends. In nucleotides, the CDR3 is TGTGCCAGCAGTTTATCGCCAGGGGAAGGCGAGCAGTACTTC. Its protein product is CASSLSPGEGEQYF.

This clone was detected once. The V call is TRBV6-5, the J call TRBJ2-7; 10 nucleotides line up with TRBD1. Germline V CDR1 and CDR2: MNHEY, SVGAGI. CDR3 size: 15 residues. The V and J ends lost 4 bases and 1 base, in that order; junction bases with no gene match: 4. CDR3 residues: CASSWGQGTSYEQYF. CDR3 nucleotides: TGTGCCAGCAGTTGGGGACAGGGGACGTCCTACGAGCAGTACTTC.